The present T cell receptor beta chain was sequenced within a study of OX40 agonist ivuxolimab in advanced cancers. Regarding the complete study: The costimulatory receptor OX40 (CD134) was targeted by ivuxolimab, a fully human IgG2 agonistic monoclonal antibody. Intravenous ivuxolimab was administered to patients every 2 weeks at six dose levels: 0.01, 0.1, 0.3, 1.5, 3 and 10 mg/kg. Patients were allowed to have had prior anti-PD-1, anti-PD-L1 or anti-CTLA-4 therapy, and approximately 40% of the dose-escalation patients had been treated with checkpoint inhibitors. Partial responses occurred in three dose-escalation patients, of whom one had hepatocellular carcinoma and two had cutaneous melanoma. Of the approximately 54 dose-escalation patients, hepatocellular carcinoma was present in 19, melanoma in approximately 15, renal cell carcinoma in 9 and head and neck cancer in 9. A male proportion of under 85% and a mean age of approximately 61 years, ranging from about 23 to 90, were recorded for the dose-escalation cohort. The purpose of peripheral TCRbeta sequencing was to test whether ivuxolimab changed TCR sequence diversity and led to clonal T-cell expansion. The paper covers the monotherapy dose-escalation part of the phase I ivuxolimab trial, which included N ≈ 50 patients. Broad study findings and their caveats: At doses of 0.1 to 3.0 mg/kg, clonal expansion of both CD4+ and CD8+ blood T cells was observed from baseline to week 6. After ivuxolimab, CD8+ T cells had more expanded clones than CD4+ T cells on average. Antigen specificity was not determined for the clonally expanded peripheral T cells. In the 0.1-3.0 mg/kg groups, partial responders were among the patients with the lowest normalized peripheral clonal expansion, particularly in CD8+ T cells. Low levels of normalized T-cell clonal expansion were also shown by some nonresponding patients.

To sequence the TCRbeta CDR3 region, genomic DNA was isolated from the sorted cells. The immunoSEQ Assay was used to sequence the TCRbeta CDR3 regions. TCRdb limited this immuneACCESS table to in-frame rearrangements with V and J called. A share of clones is missing; checked studies link under half to unresolved V genes, and the rest is unexplained. Recorded for this sample are approximately 70,000 clones; 77% of them occurred a single time. Around 1.5% of the sample lies in the top ten. The CDR3 runs 16 amino acids, cysteine and phenylalanine included. Just the 48-base CDR3 DNA is kept, in frame starting at base 1. Trimming removed 0 bases from V and 3 bases from J, leaving 12 bases between the germline ends. The germline V gene provides CDR1 SGDLS and CDR2 YYNGEE. Patients with autoimmune disease history or receiving systemic immunosuppression were excluded from the trial. Peripheral blood for TCR sequencing was drawn from every dose cohort at baseline, at cycle 4 day 1 and at cycle 7 day 1. The samples were taken from a phase I, first-in-human, multicenter, open-label dose-escalation trial of ivuxolimab. Adults with locally advanced or metastatic head and neck squamous cell, hepatocellular, melanoma or renal cell carcinoma were enrolled in the trial. Before TCR sequencing, CD4+ and CD8+ T cells were separately sorted from peripheral blood.

On this clone: What this receptor recognizes is not known. Base-call qualities are not available, and no considerably larger clone is one nucleotide away.

Here the chain combines TRBV9 and TRBJ2-2; TRBD2 is a possible D gene, resting on 6 matching bases. The sequence was obtained from an adult with an advanced solid tumor such as melanoma, head and neck, liver or kidney cancer. The material was CD4+ or CD8+ T cells sorted from blood, obtained in a trial of the OX40 agonist ivuxolimab. CDR3 reads: CASSVAEGPHTGELFF. The DNA sequence is as follows: TGTGCCAGCAGCGTAGCGGAGGGACCCCACACCGGGGAGCTGTTTTTT. Joined to the reference TRBV9 and TRBJ2-2 proteins, this CDR3 gives the full variable domain: DSGVTQTPKHLITATGQRVTLRCSPRSGDLSVYWYQQSLDQGLQFLIQYYNGEERAKGNILERFSAQQFPDLHSELNLSSLELGDSALYFCASSVAEGPHTGELFFGEGSRLTVL.